This TCR beta chain was sequenced during a study of blood T cell repertoires in COVID-19. Study-level background: COVID-19 samples, acute and convalescent, were from the United States, Italy and Spain. Sample material is recorded as cDNA or gDNA derived from T cells, B-cell-depleted T cells, or PBMCs.

This CDR3 spans 16 amino acids. Trimming cost V 0 bases and J 3 bases, with 15 bases left between them. Germline CDR1 LNHNV, CDR2 YYDKDF (reference sequence). In the original processing: By means of reference gene primer amplification, nucleated cell counts were estimated. TCRdb keeps only in-frame clones here, not all; method: immunoSEQ multiplex PCR. Clone size and the V and J calls come from that table; the DNA yielded D and trimming. The data show 200,000 to 300,000 clones, 87% seen once. This receptor was obtained from a man in his 60s who had recovered from COVID-19. The V and J genes are TRBV15 and TRBJ2-7, with a possible D match to TRBD1 (6 bases). Sequencing input: peripheral blood. CDR3 in amino acids: CATSRDPGHKFYEQYV. The CDR3 DNA is TGTGCCACCAGCAGAGACCCGGGACATAAATTCTACGAGCAGTACGTC.